This TCR beta chain was captured in a study of T cells in Graves' hyperthyroidism and ophthalmopathy. Broader study findings: Separation of ophthalmopathy from stable hyperthyroidism was achieved by a 13 V-J model.

With regard to this clonotype: Its antigen is still unknown.

This CDR3 is built from 15 residues. The germline CDR1 and CDR2 sequences are SGDLS and YYNGEE. Trimming took off 0 bases at V and 4 bases at J, with 11 bases between the two ends. Researchers amplified the TCR beta CDR3 regions from RNA transcripts. The TCR CDR3 first-round RT-PCR relied on the HTBI primer set. TCRdb re-analysed the multiplex PCR reads in MiXCR, keeping a single row per CDR3 protein. The sample lists more than 300,000 distinct CDR3 sequences; 11% to 15% were seen once. If no ophthalmopathy progression occurred within 18 months, Graves' hyperthyroidism was stable. The authors obtained PBMCs from 10 ml of fresh peripheral blood.

The TCR comes from a woman in her 30s with Graves' hyperthyroidism. This chain links TRBV9 with TRBJ1-3; D remains ambiguous. What was sequenced was blood. CDR3 sequence: CASSVGGGLGNTIYF. The CDR3, as DNA: TGTGCCAGCAGCGTAGGAGGAGGACTGGGAAACACCATATATTTT.